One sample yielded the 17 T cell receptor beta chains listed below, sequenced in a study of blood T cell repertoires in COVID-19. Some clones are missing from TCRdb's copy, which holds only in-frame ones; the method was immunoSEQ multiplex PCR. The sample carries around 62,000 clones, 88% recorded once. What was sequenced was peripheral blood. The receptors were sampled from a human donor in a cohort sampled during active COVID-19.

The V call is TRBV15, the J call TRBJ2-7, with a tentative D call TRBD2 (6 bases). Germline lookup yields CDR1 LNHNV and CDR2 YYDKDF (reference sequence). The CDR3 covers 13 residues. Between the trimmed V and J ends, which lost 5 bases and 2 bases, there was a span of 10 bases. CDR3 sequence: CATSPRRAYEQYF. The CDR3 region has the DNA TGTGCCACCAGCCCAAGGAGGGCCTACGAGCAGTACTTC.

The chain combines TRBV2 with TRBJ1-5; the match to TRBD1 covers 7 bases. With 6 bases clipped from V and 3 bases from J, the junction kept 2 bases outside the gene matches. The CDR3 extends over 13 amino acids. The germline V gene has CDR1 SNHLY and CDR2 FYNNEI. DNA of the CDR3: TGTGCCAGCAGCGACAGGGTCAATCAGCCCCAGCATTTT. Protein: CASSDRVNQPQHF.

CDR3 in amino acids: CASTRTGEGYTF. The CDR3 coding sequence is TGTGCCAGCACCCGGACAGGGGAGGGCTACACCTTC. The chain couples TRBV12-3 or TRBV12-4 to TRBJ1-2; 9 bases map to TRBD1. V trimming: 7 bases; J trimming: 8 bases; junction bases outside the gene matches: 5. The CDR3 totals 12 residues.

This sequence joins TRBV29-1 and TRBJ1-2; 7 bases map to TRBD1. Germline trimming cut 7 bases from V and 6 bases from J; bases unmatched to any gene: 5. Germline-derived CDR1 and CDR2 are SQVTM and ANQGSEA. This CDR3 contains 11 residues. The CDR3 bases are TGCAGCGCGGACAGGTCAAATGGCTACACCTTC. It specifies CSADRSNGYTF. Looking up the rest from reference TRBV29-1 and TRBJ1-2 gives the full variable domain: SAVISQKPSRDICQRGTSLTIQCQVDSQVTMMFWYRQQPGQSLTLIATANQGSEATYESGFVIDKFPISRPNLTFSTLTVSNMSPEDSSIYLCSADRSNGYTFGSGTRLTVV.

The CDR3 DNA reads as TGCGCCAGCACCGGGACAGACATGAACACTGAAGCTTTCTTT. Protein: CASTGTDMNTEAFF. The J gene is TRBJ1-1, the V gene TRBV5-1; TRBD1 aligns across 7 bases. The CDR3 covers 14 residues. Trimming took 6 bases from V and 0 from J; bases not matched to a gene: 5. The germline CDR1 and CDR2 sequences are SGHRS and YFSETQ.

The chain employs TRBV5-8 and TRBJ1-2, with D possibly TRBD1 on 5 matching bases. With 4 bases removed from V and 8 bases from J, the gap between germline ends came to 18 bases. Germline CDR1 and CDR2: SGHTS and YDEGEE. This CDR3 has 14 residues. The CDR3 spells CASSPTGQIWGYTF. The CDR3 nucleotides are TGTGCCAGCAGCCCGACCGGACAAATCTGGGGCTACACCTTC.

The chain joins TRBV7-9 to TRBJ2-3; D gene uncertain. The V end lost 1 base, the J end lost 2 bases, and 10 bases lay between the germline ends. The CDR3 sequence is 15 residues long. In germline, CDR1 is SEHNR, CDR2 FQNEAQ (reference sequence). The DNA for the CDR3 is TGTGCCAGCAGCTTAGGGCTCCTGAACACAGATACGCAGTATTTT. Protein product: CASSLGLLNTDTQYF.

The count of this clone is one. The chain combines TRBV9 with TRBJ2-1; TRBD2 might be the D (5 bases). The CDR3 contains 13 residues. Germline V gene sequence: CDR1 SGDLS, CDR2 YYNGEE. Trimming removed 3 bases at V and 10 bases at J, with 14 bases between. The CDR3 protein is CASSADEGGEQFF. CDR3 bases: TGTGCCAGCAGCGCCGATGAAGGAGGCGAGCAGTTCTTC.

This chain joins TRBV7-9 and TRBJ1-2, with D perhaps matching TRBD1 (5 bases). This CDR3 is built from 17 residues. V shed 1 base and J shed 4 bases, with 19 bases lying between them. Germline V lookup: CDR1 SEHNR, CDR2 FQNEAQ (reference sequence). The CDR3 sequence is CASSLGGQGGAPYGYTF. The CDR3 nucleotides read TGTGCCAGCAGCTTAGGTGGCCAGGGTGGGGCCCCCTATGGCTACACCTTC.

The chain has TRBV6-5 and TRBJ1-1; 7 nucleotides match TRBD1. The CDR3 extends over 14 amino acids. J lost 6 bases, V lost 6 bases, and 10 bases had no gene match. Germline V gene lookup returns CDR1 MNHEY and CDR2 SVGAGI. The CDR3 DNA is TGTGCCAGCAGGCGGCAAGGGGGCTACGCTGAAGCTTTCTTT. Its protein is CASRRQGGYAEAFF.

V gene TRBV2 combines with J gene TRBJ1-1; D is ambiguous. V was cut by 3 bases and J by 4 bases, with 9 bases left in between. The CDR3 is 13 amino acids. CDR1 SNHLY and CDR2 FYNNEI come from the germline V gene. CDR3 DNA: TGTGCCAGCAGTGACCGGAGGGCCACTGAAGCTTTCTTT. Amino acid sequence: CASSDRRATEAFF.

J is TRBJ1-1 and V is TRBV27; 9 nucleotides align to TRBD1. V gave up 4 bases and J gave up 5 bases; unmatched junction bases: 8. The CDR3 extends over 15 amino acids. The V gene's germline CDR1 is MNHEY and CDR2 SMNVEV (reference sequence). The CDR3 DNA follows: TGTGCCAGCAGTTCGGACAGGGGCAAAACAACTGAAGCTTTCTTT. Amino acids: CASSSDRGKTTEAFF.

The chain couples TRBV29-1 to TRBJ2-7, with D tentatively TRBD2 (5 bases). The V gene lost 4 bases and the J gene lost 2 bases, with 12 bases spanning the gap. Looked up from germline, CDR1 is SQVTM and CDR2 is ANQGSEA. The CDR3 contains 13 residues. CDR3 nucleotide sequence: TGCAGCGTTGTACGGGATCACCCCTACGAGCAGTACTTC. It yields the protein CSVVRDHPYEQYF.

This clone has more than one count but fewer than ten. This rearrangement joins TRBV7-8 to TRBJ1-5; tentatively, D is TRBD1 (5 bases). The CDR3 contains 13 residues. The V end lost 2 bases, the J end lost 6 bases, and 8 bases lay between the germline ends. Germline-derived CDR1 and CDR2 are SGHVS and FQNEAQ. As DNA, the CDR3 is TGTGCCAGCAGCTTACAGGGAAGTCAGCCCCAGCATTTT. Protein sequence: CASSLQGSQPQHF.

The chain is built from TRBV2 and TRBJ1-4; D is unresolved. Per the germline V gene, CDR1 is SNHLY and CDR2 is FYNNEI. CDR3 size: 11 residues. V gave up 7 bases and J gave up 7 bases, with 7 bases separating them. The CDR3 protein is CASILSEKLFF. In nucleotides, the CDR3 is TGTGCCAGCATTTTGAGTGAAAAACTGTTTTTT.

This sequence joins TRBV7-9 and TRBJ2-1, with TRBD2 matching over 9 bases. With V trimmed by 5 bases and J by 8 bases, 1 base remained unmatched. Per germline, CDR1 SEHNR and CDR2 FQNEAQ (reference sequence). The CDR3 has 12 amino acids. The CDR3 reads CASSRTSDEQFF. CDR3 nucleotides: TGTGCCAGCAGCCGGACTAGCGATGAGCAGTTCTTC.

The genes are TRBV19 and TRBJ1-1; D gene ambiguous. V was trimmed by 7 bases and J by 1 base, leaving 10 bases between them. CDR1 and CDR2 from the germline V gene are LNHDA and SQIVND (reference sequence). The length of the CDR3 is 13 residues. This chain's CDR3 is CASKSAGNTEAFF. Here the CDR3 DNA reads TGTGCCAGTAAAAGTGCAGGGAACACTGAAGCTTTCTTT.